This T cell receptor (beta chain) emerged from a study of cytomegalovirus exposure and HLA in healthy donors (dated by TCRdb to 2017 to 2019). For context, the study as a whole: An earlier analysis of roughly 500 of the donors reported 250 to 350 Gb of sequence data and some 120 million unique TCR beta sequences from roughly 200 million T cells. Approximately 330 gigabases of sequencing data and about 92 million unique TCR sequences made up an early release that covered fewer than 650 HLA-typed donors. Among the roughly 400 genotyped donors, more than 70% belonged to the genetic ancestry cluster associated with self-reported Caucasian donors. The study aimed to test whether signatures of past pathogen exposure could be identified by cataloging public T cell receptors. Using immunosequencing, the study profiled T cell repertoires from roughly 650 subjects and related those repertoires to cytomegalovirus serostatus. Along with the roughly 610-subject first cohort, a separate validation cohort of around 120 different subjects was used. High-throughput TCR immunosequencing, statistical association of individual TCRs with disease status, and machine learning were combined to predict cytomegalovirus infection status. To study patterns of TCR occurrence, a later analysis re-analyzed previously published TCR beta repertoires from 666 donors and added high-resolution HLA genotyping. In the later analysis, no new phenotypic data were used to find candidate immune exposures; instead, reliance was placed on TCR beta sequences and their occurrence across donors. An earlier analysis of fewer than 750 of the donors used high-throughput TCR beta sequencing to judge whether each TCR beta V gene segment behaved as functional or pseudogenic. Alongside the repertoire data, information on donor age, sex, ethnicity and CMV serostatus was compiled. A later genetic analysis used genome-wide SNP genotypes for about three fifths of the 666 donors, treating that subset as a discovery cohort. Every repertoire in the discovery cohort had been generated on one and the same sequencing platform. Both class I and class II loci were covered by HLA typing, at four-digit resolution. The number of donors typed differed by locus, with roughly 620-630 for A, B, C, DRB1 and DQB1, over 500 for DQA1, nearly 610 for DPA1, and 400 to 490 for DPB1. Five DR-DQ haplotypes were treated as single units for association and clustering because of strong linkage in the cohort. On average, 235,054 unique TCR beta nucleotide sequences were sequenced per donor among 398 genotyped donors of the cohort, with roughly 18% of those sequences being non-productive. What the authors observed across the whole study: Correlated functional status among segregating V segments might be attributable to linkage disequilibrium, but an unknown experimental factor could not be ruled out. In an earlier analysis of 587 of the donors, most TCR beta V segments appeared in productive rearrangements about 87% or about 30% of the time, broadly matching IMGT annotations. In the study, some 160 TCR beta chains were listed as associated with cytomegalovirus. In a later genetic analysis, fewer N-insertions in productive TCRs were reported among donors in an Asian-associated ancestry cluster than the roughly 700-donor mean. In vitro tests confirmed that a few of the cytomegalovirus-associated TCR beta chains recognize cytomegalovirus antigens. HLA typing was unavailable for some donors at each locus, so association tests used only the typed subset. A further reported finding was that TCR beta sequences accurately predicted the HLA-A and HLA-B alleles for most subjects in the first cohort. Assigning TCR associations to individual alleles was difficult when HLA alleles, especially DR and DQ, strongly co-occurred. In a later analysis, HLA-associated TCR beta chains were found to be more clonally expanded and to have lower generation probabilities than equally common non-associated chains. The sequencing pipeline was judged likely to have produced a cluster of highly shared sequence variants as a technical artifact. In both the original and validation cohorts, the classifier was reported to diagnose cytomegalovirus status with high specificity and sensitivity. Most TCR sequences were seen in very few donors, while some public TCRs were found in many individuals. In a later analysis, some 17,000 TCR beta sequences were associated with specific HLA alleles at a false discovery rate of 0.05. The presence/absence analyses assumed that sequencing depth was roughly uniform across donors, and that assumption may not be true. In this cohort, only TCR beta chains were sequenced, and detectable features were limited by the absence of alpha or paired-chain data. In a later analysis, the rate of TCR association differed among HLA loci, with DRB1 alleles having the most associated TCRs and HLA-C alleles having the fewest. V-gene and J-gene trimming of TCR beta chains was associated with a missense DCLRE1C variant in a later genetic analysis, and the association was replicated in an independent cohort. According to the authors, the approach could potentially be generalized to other disease states and immunological phenotypes. Because counts were too low, about 17 rarely observed V segments, including chromosome 9 orphons, were excluded from the earlier analysis of several hundred of the donors. A later analysis found that most CMV-associated TCR beta chains appeared HLA-restricted, with HLA associations seemingly driven largely by CMV exposure. CMV serostatus was the only immune exposure information available for the cohort. Some IMGT-functional V segments, including TRBV6-2 and TRBV6-3, could not be told apart with the 87-base-pair reads, so those segments were excluded. A later analysis reported that several top co-occurrence clusters appeared linked to parvovirus B19, influenza, CMV and Epstein-Barr virus.

The CDR3 spans 17 residues, from the cysteine through the phenylalanine. Left in the record is the CDR3 DNA by itself, 51 bases read in frame from the first base. Trimming takes 2 bases off V and 4 bases off J; junction bases not matched to a gene: 14. CDR1 and CDR2 (MNHEY, SMNVEV) derive from the germline V gene (reference sequence). The cohort was made up of approximately 670 healthy bone marrow donors. Cohort members were all nominally healthy when sampled, although unrecorded immune exposures were likely present. The donor was CMV seropositive and was included in the group of approximately 300 seropositive cohort members. Each donor provided a peripheral blood sample, and peripheral blood mononuclear cells were used for TCR beta sequencing. The Qiagen DNeasy Blood Extraction Kit was used to extract genomic DNA from the blood cell samples. As concerns this clone: No cognate antigen has been identified for it. Base qualities were left out, and no much larger clone turns up one base away.

The receptor library was made with the immunoSEQ multiplex PCR assay. A mixture of 60 forward primers for TCR Vbeta segments and 13 reverse primers for TCR Jbeta segments was used in the multiplex PCR. Amplification of the CDR3 region of rearranged TCR beta genes was performed with a multiplex PCR assay on genomic DNA. On the Illumina HiSeq System, the amplified TCR beta libraries were sequenced as 87-base-pair reads. Per the original workflow: Across the 670 or so repertoires, a later analysis counted roughly 77 million unique TCR beta chains, around 11 million of which were shared by at least two donors. Raw reads were error-corrected and collapsed into unique sequences with a nearest-neighbor algorithm that merged closely related sequences to remove PCR and sequencing errors. To assign V, D and J gene segments, CDR3 sequences were aligned to IMGT reference sequences. For a sequence to be retained, a match of at least six nucleotides to both a V gene segment and a J gene segment was required. A rearrangement was called productive if the CDR3 had no stop codons and remained in frame with V and J, and every other rearrangement was called non-productive. CDR3 was defined by IMGT convention, running from the second conserved V-encoded cysteine to the conserved J-encoded phenylalanine. The earlier analysis of about 570 of the donors excluded any sequence lacking an unambiguous match to a single V gene segment. An earlier analysis of some 500 of the donors classified V segments as functional when productive rearrangements were above 56.7% and as segregating when the standard deviation between donors was above 5%. To diagnose cytomegalovirus status from the catalog of TCR beta chain sequences, a statistical classification framework was built. A later analysis assigned V and J genes by comparing TCR nucleotide sequences with IMGT/GENE-DB human TR gene sequences. In a later analysis, CDR3 sequences and most-parsimonious VDJ recombination scenarios were assigned using the TCRdist pipeline. In a later analysis, each TCR beta chain was defined by its CDR3 amino acid sequence together with its V-gene family, and reads without a unique V-gene family were excluded. A later analysis removed 450 to 600 highly shared, low-generation-probability nucleotide sequences to deal with suspected cross-contamination and a sequencing artifact. A later analysis calculated a clonal expansion index for each public chain from normalized within-repertoire ranks of inferred template counts. Generation probabilities in a later analysis came from a VDJ recombination model fitted to out-of-frame rearrangements, and those results were checked against IGoR. In a later analysis, TCR-TCR, TCR-HLA and TCR-CMV co-occurrence was scored with hypergeometric tests, and a repertoire-size bias correction was applied to TCR pairs. In a later analysis, false discovery rates were estimated by permuting HLA or CMV assignments 20 times. In a later analysis, co-occurring TCRs were grouped using DBSCAN, with TCRdist sequence similarity added in when clustering inside HLA-allele-positive subsets. Co-occurrence clustering excluded repertoires with fewer than 30,000 or more than 120,000 public chains, plus five with anomalous nucleotide sharing. TCRdb took this table from immuneACCESS and kept in-frame rearrangements with V and J called. Such tables lack part of the clones; where checked against another copy, unresolved V genes explain under half of the gap, and the rest is unexplained. D and trimming were read from the DNA, whereas the V and J calls and clone size are those reported in that table. The sample data list over 150,000 clones, and approximately 84% of these were observed just once. The ten largest account for over 2.5% of the sample.

The chain employs TRBV27 and TRBJ2-7, with 7 middle bases fitting TRBD2. The sample consisted of PBMCs. This sequence originates from a woman in her forties or fifties in good health and CMV-seropositive. The base sequence is TGTGCCAGCAGTTTAGGGCCTTCTACGGACGGGGGGTACGAGCAGTACTTC. It specifies CASSLGPSTDGGYEQYF.